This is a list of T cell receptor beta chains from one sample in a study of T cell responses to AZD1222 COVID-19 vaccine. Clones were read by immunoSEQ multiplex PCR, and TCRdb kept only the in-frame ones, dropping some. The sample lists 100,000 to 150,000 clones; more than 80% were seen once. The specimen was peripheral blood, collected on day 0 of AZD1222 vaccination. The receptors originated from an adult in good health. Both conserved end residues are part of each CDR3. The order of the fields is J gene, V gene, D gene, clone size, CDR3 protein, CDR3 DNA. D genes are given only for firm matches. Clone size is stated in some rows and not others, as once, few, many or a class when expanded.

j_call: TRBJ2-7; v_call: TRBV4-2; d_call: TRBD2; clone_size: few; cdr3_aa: CASSQDPGAGGSYEQYF; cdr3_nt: TGTGCCAGCAGCCAGGACCCCGGGGCGGGAGGCTCCTACGAGCAGTACTTC
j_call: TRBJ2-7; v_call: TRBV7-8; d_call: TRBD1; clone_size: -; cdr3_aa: CASSLTGFSGEQYF; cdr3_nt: TGTGCCAGCAGCTTGACAGGGTTTTCGGGGGAGCAGTACTTC
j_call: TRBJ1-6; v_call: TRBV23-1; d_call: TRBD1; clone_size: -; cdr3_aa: CASSRDSRIALYNSPLHF; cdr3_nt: TGCGCCAGCAGCCGGGACAGCCGAATAGCACTCTATAATTCACCCCTCCACTTT
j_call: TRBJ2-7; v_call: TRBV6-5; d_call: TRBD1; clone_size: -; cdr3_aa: CASSYSSTGQGYEQYF; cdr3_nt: TGTGCCAGCAGTTACTCCTCTACGGGACAGGGCTACGAGCAGTACTTC
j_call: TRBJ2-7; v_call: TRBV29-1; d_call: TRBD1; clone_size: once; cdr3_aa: CSVAGQGGYEQYF; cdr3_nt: TGCAGCGTCGCGGGACAGGGAGGCTACGAGCAGTACTTC
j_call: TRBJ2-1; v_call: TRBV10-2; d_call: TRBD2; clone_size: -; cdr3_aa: CASSPGLAGVGNEQFF; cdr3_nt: TGCGCCAGCAGTCCGGGACTAGCGGGAGTTGGAAATGAGCAGTTCTTC
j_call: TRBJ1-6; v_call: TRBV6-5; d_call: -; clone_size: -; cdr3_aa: CASSYRGMYNSPLHF; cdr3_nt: TGTGCCAGCAGTTACCGGGGGATGTATAATTCACCCCTCCACTTT
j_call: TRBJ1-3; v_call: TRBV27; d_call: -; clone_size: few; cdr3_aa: CASSLGGLLPGNTIYF; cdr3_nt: TGTGCCAGCAGTTTAGGGGGGTTACTTCCTGGAAACACCATATATTTT
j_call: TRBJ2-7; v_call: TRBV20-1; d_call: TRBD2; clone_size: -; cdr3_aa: CSASHTSGRAIGSALGRIGEQYF; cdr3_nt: TGCAGTGCTAGTCACACTAGCGGGAGGGCCATTGGGTCGGCTTTGGGTAGAATCGGCGAGCAGTACTTC
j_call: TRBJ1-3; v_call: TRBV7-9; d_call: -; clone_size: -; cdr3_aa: CASSPRQDFSGNTIYF; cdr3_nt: TGTGCCAGCAGCCCCAGACAGGACTTCTCTGGAAACACCATATATTTT
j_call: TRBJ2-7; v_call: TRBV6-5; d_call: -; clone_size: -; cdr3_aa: CASRDSLNEQYF; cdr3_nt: TGTGCCAGCAGGGACAGTCTGAACGAGCAGTACTTC
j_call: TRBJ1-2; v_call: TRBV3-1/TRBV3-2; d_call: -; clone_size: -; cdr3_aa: CASSSSTGNYGYTF; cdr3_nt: TGTGCCAGCAGCTCCTCGACGGGGAACTATGGCTACACCTTC
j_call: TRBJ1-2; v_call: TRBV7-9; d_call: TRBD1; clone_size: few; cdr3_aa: CASSSLPGQGAGGYGYTF; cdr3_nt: TGTGCCAGCAGCTCCCTGCCGGGACAGGGGGCAGGCGGCTATGGCTACACCTTC
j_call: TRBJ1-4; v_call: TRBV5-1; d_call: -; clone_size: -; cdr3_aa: CASSLDGRGTTNEKLFF; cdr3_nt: TGCGCCAGCAGCTTGGACGGCAGAGGAACAACTAATGAAAAACTGTTTTTT
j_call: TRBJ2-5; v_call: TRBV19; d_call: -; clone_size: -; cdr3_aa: CASGYRGGGETQYF; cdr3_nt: TGTGCCAGTGGGTACAGGGGAGGGGGGGAGACCCAGTACTTC
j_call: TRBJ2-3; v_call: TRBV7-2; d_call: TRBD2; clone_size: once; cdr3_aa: CASSLEELAGTATQYF; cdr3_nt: TGTGCCAGCAGCTTAGAGGAGTTAGCGGGAACAGCTACGCAGTATTTT
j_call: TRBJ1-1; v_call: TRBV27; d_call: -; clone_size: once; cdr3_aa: CASSSMNVNTEAFF; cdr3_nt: TGTGCCAGCAGTTCCATGAACGTGAACACTGAAGCTTTCTTT
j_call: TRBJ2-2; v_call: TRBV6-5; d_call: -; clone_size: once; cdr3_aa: CASSYGGTTGELFF; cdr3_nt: TGTGCCAGCAGTTACGGGGGAACGACCGGGGAGCTGTTTTTT
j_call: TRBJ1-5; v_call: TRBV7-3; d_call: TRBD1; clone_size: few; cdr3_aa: CASSFAGQVCNQPQHF; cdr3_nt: TGTGCCAGCAGCTTCGCGGGACAGGTATGCAATCAGCCCCAGCATTTT
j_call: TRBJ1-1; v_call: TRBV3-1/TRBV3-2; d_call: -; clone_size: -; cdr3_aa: CASSPEPGLWNTEAFF; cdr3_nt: TGTGCCAGCAGCCCAGAACCGGGACTCTGGAACACTGAAGCTTTCTTT
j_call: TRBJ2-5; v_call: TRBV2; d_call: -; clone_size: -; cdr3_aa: CASSKPGVETQYF; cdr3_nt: TGTGCCAGCAGCAAACCAGGGGTTGAGACCCAGTACTTC
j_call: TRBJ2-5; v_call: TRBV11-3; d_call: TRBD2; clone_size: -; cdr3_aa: CASSLGGGREETQYF; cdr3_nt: TGTGCCAGCAGCTTAGGCGGCGGGAGGGAGGAGACCCAGTACTTC
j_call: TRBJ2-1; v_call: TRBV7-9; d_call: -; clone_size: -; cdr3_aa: CASSHLVEGWGNEQFF; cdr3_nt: TGTGCCAGCAGCCACCTCGTCGAGGGTTGGGGCAATGAGCAGTTCTTC
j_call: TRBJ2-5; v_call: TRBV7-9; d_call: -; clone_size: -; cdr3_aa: CASSLRGYGETQYF; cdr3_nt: TGTGCCAGCAGCTTACGAGGGTACGGAGAGACCCAGTACTTC
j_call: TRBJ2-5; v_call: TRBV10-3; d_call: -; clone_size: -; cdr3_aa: CAISGVEETQYF; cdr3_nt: TGTGCCATCAGTGGAGTGGAAGAGACCCAGTACTTC
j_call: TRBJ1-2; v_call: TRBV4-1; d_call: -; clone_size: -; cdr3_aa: CASSQPGTNYGYTF; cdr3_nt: TGCGCCAGCAGCCAGCCGGGTACTAACTATGGCTACACCTTC
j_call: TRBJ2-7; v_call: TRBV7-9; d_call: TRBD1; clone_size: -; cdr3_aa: CASTEGTVYEQYF; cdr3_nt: TGTGCCAGCACCGAAGGGACAGTATACGAGCAGTACTTC
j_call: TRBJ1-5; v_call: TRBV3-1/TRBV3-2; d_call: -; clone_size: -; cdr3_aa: CASSQGQNNQPQHF; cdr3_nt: TGTGCCAGCAGCCAAGGACAGAACAATCAGCCCCAGCATTTT
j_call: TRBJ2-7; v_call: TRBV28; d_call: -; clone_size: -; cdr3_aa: CASSLSGREYEQYF; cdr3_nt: TGTGCCAGCAGTTTAAGTGGTCGGGAGTACGAGCAGTACTTC
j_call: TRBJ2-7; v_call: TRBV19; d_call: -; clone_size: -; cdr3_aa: CASSFGTIEGEQYF; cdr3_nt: TGTGCCAGTAGTTTTGGGACCATCGAGGGCGAGCAGTACTTC
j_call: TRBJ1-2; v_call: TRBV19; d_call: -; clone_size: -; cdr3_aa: CASTPSGEGFGGYTF; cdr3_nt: TGTGCCAGTACCCCGTCAGGGGAAGGTTTCGGGGGCTACACCTTC
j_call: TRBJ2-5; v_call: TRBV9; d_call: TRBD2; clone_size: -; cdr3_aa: CASSGYERGPQETQYF; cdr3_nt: TGTGCCAGCAGCGGCTACGAGCGGGGACCCCAAGAGACCCAGTACTTC